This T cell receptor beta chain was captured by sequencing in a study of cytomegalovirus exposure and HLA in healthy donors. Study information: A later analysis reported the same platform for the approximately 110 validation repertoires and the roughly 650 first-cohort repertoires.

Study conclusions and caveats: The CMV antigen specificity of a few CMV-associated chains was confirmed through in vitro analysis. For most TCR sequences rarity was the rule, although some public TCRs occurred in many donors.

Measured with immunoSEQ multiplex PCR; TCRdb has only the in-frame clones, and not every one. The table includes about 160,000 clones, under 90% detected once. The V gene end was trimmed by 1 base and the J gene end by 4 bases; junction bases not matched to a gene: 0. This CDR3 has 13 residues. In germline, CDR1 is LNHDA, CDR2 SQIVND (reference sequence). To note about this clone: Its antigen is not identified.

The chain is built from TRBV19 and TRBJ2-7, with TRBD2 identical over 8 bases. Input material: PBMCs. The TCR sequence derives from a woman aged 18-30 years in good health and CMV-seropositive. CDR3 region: CASSIGGGYEQYF. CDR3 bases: TGTGCCAGTAGTATAGGCGGGGGGTACGAGCAGTACTTC.